This T cell receptor (beta chain) was captured by sequencing in a study of T cell changes during pregnancy in multiple sclerosis. CDR3 length equals 15 residues. The V segment lost 6 bases and the J segment 3 bases; nucleotides outside the gene matches: 9. CDR1 and CDR2 (germline): MNHNS, SASEGT. TCRdb's table, derived via immunoSEQ multiplex PCR, lists solely in-frame clones and lacks some. In the table there are 26,000 or so clones, 89% of which are singletons. Sequencing used CD4+ T cells from peripheral blood mononuclear cells, obtained in the first trimester of pregnancy. The chain combines TRBV6-1 with TRBJ2-7, with 9 nucleotides matching TRBD1. The TCR originated in a female donor in good health, enrolled as a control in a pregnancy study. CDR3 sequence: CASRNRQGGIYEQYF. The CDR3 coding sequence is TGTGCCAGCAGGAATAGACAGGGGGGCATCTACGAGCAGTACTTC.